The present entry profiles one TCR beta chain with its context. Its target is unknown. Germline trimming cut 3 bases from V and 1 base from J; bases unmatched to any gene: 10. There are 18 residues in the CDR3. In germline, CDR1 is LNHDA, CDR2 SQIVND (reference sequence). These data come from a study of beta chain features in type 1 diabetes. Background on the study: Researchers looked at approximately 100,000,000 sorted cells across all samples. General study findings and limits: Among all four CD4+ subsets, Type 1 diabetes patients had TCRB CDR3s that were moderately but significantly shorter. Any PCR bias toward short templates would affect both groups alike.

Of the isolated RNA, all was reverse transcribed, and so the sequenced material was expressed TCRB transcripts. Clones were read by immunoSEQ multiplex PCR, and TCRdb kept only the in-frame ones, dropping some. Of 350,000 to 400,000 clones listed, roughly 12% were seen once; the top ten hold 0.01%. The specimen sequenced was naive CD4+ T cells from blood. The clonotype originates from a woman between 18 and 30 years old with type 1 diabetes. The rearrangement links TRBV19 to TRBJ2-7, with 12 positions matching TRBD2. The CDR3 reads CASSITGLAGVLSYEQYF. The CDR3, as DNA: TGTGCCAGTAGTATCACGGGACTAGCGGGTGTATTATCCTACGAGCAGTACTTC.